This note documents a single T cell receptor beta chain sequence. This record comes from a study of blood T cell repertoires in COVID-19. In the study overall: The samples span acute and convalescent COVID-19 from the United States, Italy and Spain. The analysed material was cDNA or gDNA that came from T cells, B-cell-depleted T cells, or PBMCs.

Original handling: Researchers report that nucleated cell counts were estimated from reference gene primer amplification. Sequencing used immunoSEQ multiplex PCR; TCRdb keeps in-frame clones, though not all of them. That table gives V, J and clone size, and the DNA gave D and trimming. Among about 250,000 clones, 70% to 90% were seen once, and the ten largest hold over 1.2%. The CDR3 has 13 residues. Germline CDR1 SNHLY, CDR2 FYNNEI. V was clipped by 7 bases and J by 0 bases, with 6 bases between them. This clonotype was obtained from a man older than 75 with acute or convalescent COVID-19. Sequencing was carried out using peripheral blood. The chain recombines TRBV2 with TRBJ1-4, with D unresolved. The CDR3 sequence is CASIQTTNEKLFF. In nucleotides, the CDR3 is TGTGCCAGCATCCAGACAACTAATGAAAAACTGTTTTTT.